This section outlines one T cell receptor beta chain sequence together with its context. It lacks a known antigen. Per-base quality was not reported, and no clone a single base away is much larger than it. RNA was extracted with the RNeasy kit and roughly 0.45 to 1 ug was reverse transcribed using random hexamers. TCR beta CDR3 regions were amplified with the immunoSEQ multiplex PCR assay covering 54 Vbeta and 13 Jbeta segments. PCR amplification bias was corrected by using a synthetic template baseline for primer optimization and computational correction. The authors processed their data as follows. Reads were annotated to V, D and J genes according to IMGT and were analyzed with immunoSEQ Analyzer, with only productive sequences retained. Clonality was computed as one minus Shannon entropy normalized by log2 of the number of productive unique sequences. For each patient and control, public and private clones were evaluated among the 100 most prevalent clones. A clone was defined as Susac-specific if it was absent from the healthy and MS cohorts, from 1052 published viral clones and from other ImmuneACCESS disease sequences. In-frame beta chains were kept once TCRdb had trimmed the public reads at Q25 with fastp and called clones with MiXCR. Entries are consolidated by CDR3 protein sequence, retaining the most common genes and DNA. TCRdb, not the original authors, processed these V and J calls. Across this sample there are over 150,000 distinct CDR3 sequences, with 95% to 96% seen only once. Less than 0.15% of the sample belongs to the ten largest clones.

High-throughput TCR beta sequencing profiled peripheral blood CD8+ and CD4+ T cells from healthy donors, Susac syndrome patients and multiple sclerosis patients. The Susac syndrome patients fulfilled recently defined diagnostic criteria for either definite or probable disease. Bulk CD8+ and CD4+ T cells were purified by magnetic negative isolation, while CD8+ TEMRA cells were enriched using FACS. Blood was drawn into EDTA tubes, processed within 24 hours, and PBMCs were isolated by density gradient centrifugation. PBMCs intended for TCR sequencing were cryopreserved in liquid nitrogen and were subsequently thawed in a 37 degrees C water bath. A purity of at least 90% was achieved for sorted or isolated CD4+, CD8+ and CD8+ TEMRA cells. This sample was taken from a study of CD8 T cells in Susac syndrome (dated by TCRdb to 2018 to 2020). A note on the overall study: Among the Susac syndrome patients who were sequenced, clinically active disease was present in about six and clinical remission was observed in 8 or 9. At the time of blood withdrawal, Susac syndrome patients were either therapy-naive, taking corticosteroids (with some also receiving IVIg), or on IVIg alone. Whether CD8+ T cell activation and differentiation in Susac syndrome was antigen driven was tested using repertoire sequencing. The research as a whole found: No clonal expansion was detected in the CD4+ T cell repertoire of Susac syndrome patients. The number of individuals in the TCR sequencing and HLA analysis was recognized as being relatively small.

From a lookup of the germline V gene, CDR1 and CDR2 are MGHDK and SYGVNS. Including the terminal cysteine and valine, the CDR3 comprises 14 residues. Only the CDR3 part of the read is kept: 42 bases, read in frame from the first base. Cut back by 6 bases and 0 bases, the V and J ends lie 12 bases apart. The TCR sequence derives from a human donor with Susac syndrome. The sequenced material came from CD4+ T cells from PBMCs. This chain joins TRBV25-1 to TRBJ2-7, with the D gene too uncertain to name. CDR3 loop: CASRNGPISYEQYV. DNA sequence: TGTGCCAGCAGGAACGGGCCCATCTCCTACGAGCAGTACGTC.